The 10 T cell receptor beta chains given below trace back to one sample, sequenced in a study of blood T cell repertoires in COVID-19. Some clones are missing from TCRdb's copy, which holds only in-frame ones; the method was immunoSEQ multiplex PCR. The profile shows around 30,000 clones, more than 80% of them singletons. The specimen sequenced was peripheral blood. These receptors all stem from a male donor with active COVID-19.

The chain links TRBV5-4 to TRBJ2-5, with TRBD2 matching 8 bases. V shed 1 base, J shed 4 bases, and the junction held 3 bases outside the gene matches. Per the germline V gene, CDR1 is SGHNT and CDR2 is YYREEE (reference sequence). The CDR3 loop spans 14 amino acids. The CDR3 loop is CASSLPGGAETQYF. For the CDR3, the DNA is TGTGCCAGCAGCTTGCCGGGGGGGGCAGAGACCCAGTACTTC.

This clone was recorded once. This chain connects TRBV30 to TRBJ2-7; 8 bases line up with TRBD1. The length of the CDR3 is 15 residues. The germline gives CDR1 GTSNPN, CDR2 SVGIG (reference sequence). After removal of 2 bases from V and 3 bases from J, the junction contained 9 bases not matched to a gene. The DNA for the CDR3 is TGTGCCTGGAGTTCTAACAGGGGGAGCCTCTACGAGCAGTACTTC. Protein product: CAWSSNRGSLYEQYF.

The chain carries TRBV5-5 and TRBJ1-1; 8 bases are shared with TRBD1. The CDR3 length is 16 residues. The junction had 10 bases not matched to a gene; V was cut back by 2 bases and J by 4 bases. Germline CDR1 reads SGHKS; CDR2 reads YYEKEE (reference sequence). CDR3 DNA: TGTGCCAGCAGCTTAACTGAGACAGGGGTGGGCACTGAAGCTTTCTTT. Protein sequence: CASSLTETGVGTEAFF.

The J gene is TRBJ2-5, the V gene TRBV6-5; D remains ambiguous. V dropped 5 bases and J dropped 4 bases, with 14 bases sitting between them. Germline values: CDR1 MNHEY, CDR2 SVGAGI. The CDR3 contains 14 residues. The CDR3 reads CASSRLLVSETQYF. Written as DNA, the CDR3 is TGTGCCAGCAGTCGCCTACTGGTCTCAGAGACCCAGTACTTC.

The chain is built from TRBV5-5 and TRBJ1-3; possibly TRBD1 for D (5 bases). V gave up 0 bases and J gave up 2 bases, with 12 bases separating them. The CDR3 is 16 residues long. Germline CDR1 reads SGHKS; CDR2 reads YYEKEE (reference sequence). The CDR3 protein is CASSLVARGAGNTIYF. The DNA for the CDR3 is TGTGCCAGCAGCTTGGTTGCCCGGGGGGCTGGAAACACCATATATTTT.

V usage is TRBV4-1 and J usage is TRBJ1-2; TRBD1 aligns across 7 bases. The germline gives CDR1 MGHRA, CDR2 YSYEKL. The CDR3 runs to 14 residues. V shed 0 bases and J 7 bases; nucleotides not matched to a gene: 5. CDR3 region: CASSQDPDRTGYTF. The CDR3 DNA reads as TGCGCCAGCAGCCAAGACCCGGACAGGACTGGCTACACCTTC.

V is TRBV7-2 and J is TRBJ1-6; maybe TRBD1 (5 bases). V lost 0 bases to trimming and J lost 9 bases, with 9 bases between them. CDR1 SGHTA and CDR2 FQGNSA come from the germline V gene. This CDR3 is 14 amino acids long. The CDR3 DNA follows: TGTGCCAGCAGCTTAGCAGGGGCCAGTTCACCCCTCCACTTT. Its protein is CASSLAGASSPLHF. The variable domain in full, with the rest retrieved from reference TRBV7-2 and TRBJ1-6, is GAGVSQSPSNKVTEKGKDVELRCDPISGHTALYWYRQSLGQGLEFLIYFQGNSAPDKSGLPSDRFSAERTGGSVSTLTIQRTQQEDSAVYLCASSLAGASSPLHFGNGTRLTVT.

The rearrangement joins TRBV19 to TRBJ2-4, with D perhaps TRBD2 (6 bases). The CDR3 runs to 13 residues. V gave up 3 bases and J gave up 8 bases, with 11 bases separating them. Germline-derived CDR1 and CDR2 are LNHDA and SQIVND (reference sequence). The CDR3 protein is CASSMSGVHIQYF. In DNA form, the CDR3 reads TGTGCCAGTAGTATGTCGGGGGTACACATTCAGTACTTC.

The V gene is TRBV7-2, the J gene TRBJ1-5, with 10 bases fitting TRBD1. J lost 1 base, V lost 6 bases, and 15 bases had no gene match. The length of the CDR3 is 19 residues. Germline CDR1 reads SGHTA; CDR2 reads FQGNSA. The CDR3 sequence is CASRLRDRGLRWSNQPQHF. Here the CDR3 DNA reads TGTGCCAGCAGGCTCAGAGACAGGGGGCTTCGCTGGAGCAATCAGCCCCAGCATTTT.

The gene calls are TRBV30 and TRBJ1-3, with a possible D match to TRBD1 (6 bases). V was clipped by 2 bases and J by 0 bases, with 14 bases between them. The CDR3 loop spans 16 amino acids. Germline loops: CDR1 GTSNPN, CDR2 SVGIG (reference sequence). CDR3 bases: TGTGCCTGGAGTTCCATCGGACAGTCCTCTGGAAACACCATATATTTT. This gives the protein CAWSSIGQSSGNTIYF.